This T cell receptor (beta chain) was identified during a study of regulatory T cells in long-lasting Graves disease. The wider study: With positive TSH receptor antibodies and over 5 years of antithyroid drugs, Graves' disease was considered persistent.

There are a few counts of this clonotype. Its matching antigen is unknown. The CDR3 contains 17 residues. The germline V gene encodes CDR1 SGHTA and CDR2 FQGNSA. Trimming took 5 bases from V and 1 from J, leaving 17 bases between them. Study results and caveats: There were preferences for TRBV28, TRBJ1-2 and TRBJ2-5 in persistent disease.

Noted time point: persistent/refractory GD, antithyroid drugs over 5 years with positive TRAb. The TCR library used RNA extracted from PBMCs. In each case, Graves' disease was diagnosed per American Thyroid Association guidelines. It was an endocrinology department in Xi'an, China, that provided the patients. Assembly of TCR beta libraries relied on iRepertoire HTBI primers together with Arm-PCR of CDR3 regions. TCRdb redid the calling of the multiplex PCR reads with MiXCR, one entry per CDR3 protein. The sample consists of 310,000 or so distinct CDR3 sequences, under 25% of them appearing once. Sequencing was performed on peripheral blood mononuclear cells (PBMCs), taken when the disease was refractory, from a patient treated with antithyroid drugs. This clonotype was obtained from a female donor with Graves disease. The genes are TRBV7-2 and TRBJ2-2; the D is unclear. The CDR3 loop reads CASSPVGYRRNTGELFF. The CDR3 nucleotides read TGTGCCAGCAGCCCAGTGGGGTACAGAAGGAACACCGGGGAGCTGTTTTTT.